Here is one TCR beta chain with its context. Its antigen is undetermined. Assay: immunoSEQ multiplex PCR; the TCRdb copy retains only in-frame clones and omits some. Found here are more than 15,000 clones, 70% to 90% of them singletons; the top ten hold around a quarter. These data originate in a study of T cells in localized non-small cell lung cancer. Study conclusions and caveats: Because researchers sequenced only one region of the tumor, heterogeneity is still possible. Blood T cell density predicted longer survival; adjacent-lung clonality, shorter. Uninvolved adjacent lung had higher T cell clonality than tumor and all other tissues.

In germline, CDR1 is SGHTA, CDR2 FQGTGA. Trimming removed 3 bases at V and 6 bases at J, with 11 bases between. This CDR3 region has 14 residues. This chain links TRBV7-3 with TRBJ2-2, with a weak D call TRBD2 (6 bases). The sequencing here drew on peripheral blood, taken before any cancer treatment. The clonotype originates from a female donor of 60 years or more with stage III squamous cell lung carcinoma. The CDR3 nucleotides read TGTGCCAGCAGCTTCGGCGGGGCGGCCGGGGAGCTGTTTTTT. This encodes CASSFGGAAGELFF. Complete variable domain (other parts from reference TRBV7-3 and TRBJ2-2): GAGVSQTPSNKVTEKGKYVELRCDPISGHTALYWYRQSLGQGPEFLIYFQGTGAADDSGLPNDRFFAVRPEGSVSTLKIQRTERGDSAVYLCASSFGGAAGELFFGEGSRLTVL.